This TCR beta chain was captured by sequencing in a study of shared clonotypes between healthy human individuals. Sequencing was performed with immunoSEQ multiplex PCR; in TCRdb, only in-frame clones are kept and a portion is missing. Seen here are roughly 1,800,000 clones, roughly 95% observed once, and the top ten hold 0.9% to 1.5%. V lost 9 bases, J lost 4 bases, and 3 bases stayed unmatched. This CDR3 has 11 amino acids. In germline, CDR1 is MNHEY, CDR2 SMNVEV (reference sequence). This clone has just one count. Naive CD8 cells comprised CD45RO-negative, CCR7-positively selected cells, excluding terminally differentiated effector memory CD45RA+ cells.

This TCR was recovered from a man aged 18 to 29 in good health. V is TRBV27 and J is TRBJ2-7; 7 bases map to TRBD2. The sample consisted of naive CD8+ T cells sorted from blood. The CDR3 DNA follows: TGTGCCAGTTGGGGGGGATACGAGCAGTACTTC. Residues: CASWGGYEQYF.